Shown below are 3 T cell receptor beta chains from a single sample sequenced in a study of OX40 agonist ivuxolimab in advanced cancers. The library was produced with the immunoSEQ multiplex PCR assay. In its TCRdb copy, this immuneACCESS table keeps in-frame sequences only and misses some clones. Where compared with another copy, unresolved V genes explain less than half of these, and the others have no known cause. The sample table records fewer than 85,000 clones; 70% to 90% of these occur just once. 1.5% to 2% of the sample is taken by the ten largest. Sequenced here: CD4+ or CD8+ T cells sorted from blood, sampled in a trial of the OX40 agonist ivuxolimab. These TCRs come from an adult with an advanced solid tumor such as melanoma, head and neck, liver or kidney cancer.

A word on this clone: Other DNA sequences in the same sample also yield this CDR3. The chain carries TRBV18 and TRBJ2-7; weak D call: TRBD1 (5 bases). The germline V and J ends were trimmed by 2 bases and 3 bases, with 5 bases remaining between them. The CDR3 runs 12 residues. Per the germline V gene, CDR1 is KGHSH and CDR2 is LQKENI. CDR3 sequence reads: CASSPDSYEQYF. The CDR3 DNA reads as TGTGCCAGCTCACCAGACAGCTACGAGCAGTACTTC.

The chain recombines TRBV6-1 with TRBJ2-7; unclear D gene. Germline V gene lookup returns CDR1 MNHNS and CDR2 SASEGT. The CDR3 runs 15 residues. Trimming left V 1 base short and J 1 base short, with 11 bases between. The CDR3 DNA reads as TGTGCCAGCAGTGAAGAATGGGGTTTTTCCTACGAGCAGTACTTC. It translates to CASSEEWGFSYEQYF.

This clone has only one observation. The CDR3 loop reads CASSSTGLNTEAFF. For the CDR3, the DNA is TGTGCCAGCAGTTCGACAGGATTGAACACTGAAGCTTTCTTT. The chain employs TRBV28 and TRBJ1-1, with D tentatively TRBD1 (6 bases). Per the germline V gene, CDR1 is MDHEN and CDR2 is SYDVKM. V gave up 4 bases and J gave up 0 bases, with 9 bases separating them. The CDR3 length is 14 residues.